This is a list of T cell receptor beta chains from one sample in a study of T cell responses to AZD1222 COVID-19 vaccine. Sequencing used immunoSEQ multiplex PCR; TCRdb keeps in-frame clones, though not all of them. There are 75,000 to 95,000 clones in the sample; 85% to 90% occur only once, and 2.5% to 3% lies in the top ten. Sequenced here: peripheral blood, sampled on day 0 of MenACWY control vaccination. These TCRs come from an adult in good health. The CDR3 runs from the conserved cysteine through the conserved F or W. A D gene is named only where the DNA matches it firmly. Size tells how often a clone was seen (once, few, many) or the class of an expanded clone, and some rows leave it out.

v_gene	len	d_gene	abundance	j_gene	CDR3nt	CDR3aa
TRBV7-2	14	-	-	TRBJ2-7	TGTGCCAGCAGCTTAGGGCGTCCTGGGTACGAGCAGTACTTC	CASSLGRPGYEQYF
TRBV5-1	15	TRBD2	once	TRBJ2-3	TGCGCCAGCAGCCCCATAGCGGGGGGCACAGATACGCAGTATTTT	CASSPIAGGTDTQYF
TRBV5-5	14	TRBD1	-	TRBJ1-4	TGTGCAACCCGGCCGGGACAGGGTAATGAAAAACTGTTTTTT	CATRPGQGNEKLFF
TRBV10-3	15	TRBD2	-	TRBJ2-1	TGTGCCATCAGTGAGTCCACTAGCGGACTCAATGAGCAGTTCTTC	CAISESTSGLNEQFF
TRBV6-1	15	-	-	TRBJ2-7	TGTGCCAGCAGTTCCCGGCAGGCATCTGTGGGTGAGCAGTACTTC	CASSSRQASVGEQYF
TRBV4-3	16	TRBD2	-	TRBJ2-5	TGCGCCAGCAGCCAAGAGGGAGCGGGGCTAAAAGAGACCCAGTACTTC	CASSQEGAGLKETQYF
TRBV28	12	-	-	TRBJ1-2	TGTGCCAGCAGTCTTGAGTTGTATGGCTACACCTTC	CASSLELYGYTF
TRBV27	13	-	-	TRBJ1-5	TGTGCCAGCAGTTTAAGATTCAATCAGCCCCAGCATTTT	CASSLRFNQPQHF
TRBV11-3	15	-	-	TRBJ1-1	TGTGCCAGCAGCTTGCAGACGGACTTGAACACTGAAGCTTTCTTT	CASSLQTDLNTEAFF
TRBV19	13	-	-	TRBJ2-7	TGTGCCAGTAGTACCAGGTCCACGGACGAGCAGTACTTC	CASSTRSTDEQYF
TRBV29-1	13	TRBD1	few	TRBJ1-2	TGCAGCGTTCACAGGGGGCGAAGCTATGGCTACACCTTC	CSVHRGRSYGYTF
TRBV6-5	15	TRBD1	once	TRBJ2-7	TGTGCCAGCAGGGGGGACAGCACACTACTCTACGAGCAGTACTTC	CASRGDSTLLYEQYF
TRBV6-4	13	-	-	TRBJ1-5	TGTGCCAGCAGCCCTATCCTCAATCAGCCCCAGCATTTT	CASSPILNQPQHF
TRBV4-3	16	-	-	TRBJ2-3	TGCGCCAGCAGCCAAGCTACAACAAAACTCACAGATACGCAGTATTTT	CASSQATTKLTDTQYF
TRBV6-5	15	-	-	TRBJ1-3	TGTGCCAGCAGACAAATCACAGGGAATGGAAACACCATATATTTT	CASRQITGNGNTIYF
TRBV6-1	20	TRBD2	-	TRBJ2-4	TGTGCCAGCAGTGAAGCGCGACTAGCGGAGATCCGGTTAGCCAAAAACATTCAGTACTTC	CASSEARLAEIRLAKNIQYF
TRBV5-4	12	-	-	TRBJ2-7	TGTGCCAGCAGCCAGGTAATGGGGGAGCAGTACTTC	CASSQVMGEQYF
TRBV7-9	17	TRBD2	-	TRBJ2-1	TGTGCCAGCAGCTTAGCGCGTAGCGGGGGCTACAACTATGAGCAGTTCTTC	CASSLARSGGYNYEQFF
TRBV10-3	16	-	-	TRBJ1-4	TGTGCCATCAGTGAGAATGGAGGGGCCTCTAATGAAAAACTGTTTTTT	CAISENGGASNEKLFF
TRBV7-2	15	-	once	TRBJ1-6	TGTGCCAGCAGCTTGGCAGGGGTTTTGAATTCACCCCTCCACTTT	CASSLAGVLNSPLHF
TRBV11-3	15	TRBD1	once	TRBJ1-1	TGTGCCAGCAGCCGTTACAGGGGGAGGACCACTGAAGCTTTCTTT	CASSRYRGRTTEAFF
TRBV6-5	15	-	-	TRBJ1-3	TGTGCCAGCAGTCTGGGGGCTTACTCTGGAAACACCATATATTTT	CASSLGAYSGNTIYF
TRBV11-2	13	TRBD1	-	TRBJ2-7	TGTGCCAGCAGCCCCTGGGACAGCTACGAGCAGTACTTC	CASSPWDSYEQYF
TRBV2	13	-	-	TRBJ2-2	TGTGCCAGCCTAAGGGGGGAAACCGGGGAGCTGTTTTTT	CASLRGETGELFF
TRBV7-8	15	TRBD1	few	TRBJ2-7	TGTGCCAGCAGCTTATATGAGGGGGCGACCTACGAGCAGTACTTC	CASSLYEGATYEQYF
TRBV3-1/TRBV3-2	12	-	few	TRBJ2-7	TGTGCCAGCAGCCAAGTAGGGGTTGAGCAGTACTTC	CASSQVGVEQYF
TRBV5-1	15	TRBD1	-	TRBJ1-1	TGCGCCAGCAGCAATATGGACAGGGGGGACACTGAAGCTTTCTTT	CASSNMDRGDTEAFF
TRBV5-6	12	-	few	TRBJ2-3	TGTGCCAGCACCGTGAGGGGGGATACGCAGTATTTT	CASTVRGDTQYF
TRBV7-9	14	-	-	TRBJ1-1	TGTGCCAGCAGCTTAATTTTTGTAGGGGCTGAAGCTTTCTTT	CASSLIFVGAEAFF
TRBV5-4	16	-	-	TRBJ2-7	TGTGCCAGCAGCTTGGGATTTGGGCGGGGAGCCTACGAGCAGTACTTC	CASSLGFGRGAYEQYF
TRBV23-1	14	-	-	TRBJ1-5	TGCGCCACCACAGATGGACAGTTTAATCAGCCCCAGCATTTT	CATTDGQFNQPQHF
TRBV4-2	18	TRBD2	once	TRBJ2-1	TGTGCCAGCAGCCAGGGACTAGCGGGGGGGAGCTCCTACAATGAGCAGTTCTTC	CASSQGLAGGSSYNEQFF
TRBV9	15	TRBD1	-	TRBJ1-1	TGTGCCAGCAGCGTATTCGACAGGGGAGGCACTGAAGCTTTCTTT	CASSVFDRGGTEAFF
TRBV2	12	-	-	TRBJ1-2	TGTGCCAGCCTTGGAGTTGCCTATGGCTACACCTTC	CASLGVAYGYTF
TRBV7-8	14	-	-	TRBJ2-4	TGTGCCAGCAGCATAACAGGGCTGGCAAACATTCAGTACTTC	CASSITGLANIQYF
TRBV4-3	15	-	-	TRBJ2-7	TGCGCCAGCAGCCAAGGTACACAGGTCTCCTACGAGCAGTACTTC	CASSQGTQVSYEQYF
TRBV6-5	15	-	-	TRBJ1-1	TGTGCCAGCAGCCCCATGGGTCCCGGGAACACTGAAGCTTTCTTT	CASSPMGPGNTEAFF
TRBV11-2	15	-	-	TRBJ2-4	TGTGCCAGCAGCTTACAGGGGGGATGGGGAAACATTCAGTACTTC	CASSLQGGWGNIQYF
TRBV9	16	-	-	TRBJ2-3	TGTGCCAGCAGCGTAGGTGCCATCGGCCGCACAGATACGCAGTATTTT	CASSVGAIGRTDTQYF
TRBV19	16	-	-	TRBJ2-5	TGTGCCAGTAGTATTAGTAAAGGGGCAGCGAGAGAGACCCAGTACTTC	CASSISKGAARETQYF
TRBV7-3	13	-	-	TRBJ2-5	TGTGCCAGCAGCCGCTCAGGGCAAGAGACCCAGTACTTC	CASSRSGQETQYF
TRBV4-1	15	-	-	TRBJ1-2	TGCGCCAGCAGCCATCCCGTTGGGGGCACATTCGGCTACACCTTC	CASSHPVGGTFGYTF
TRBV2	13	-	-	TRBJ1-1	TGTGCCAGCAGTGTACGGGGGAACACTGAAGCTTTCTTT	CASSVRGNTEAFF
TRBV30	14	-	-	TRBJ2-3	TGTGCCTCACGCGGGGGCACTAGCACAGATACGCAGTATTTT	CASRGGTSTDTQYF
TRBV11-3	19	TRBD1	-	TRBJ2-3	TGTGCCAGCAGCTTACGTGTGGGACAGGGGGCTTGGGGCACAGATACGCAGTATTTT	CASSLRVGQGAWGTDTQYF
TRBV6-5	15	TRBD1	-	TRBJ2-7	TGTGCCAGCAGTTACTCGGACAGGGTAAACTACGAGCAGTACTTC	CASSYSDRVNYEQYF
TRBV6-4	15	-	once	TRBJ2-5	TGTGCCAGCAGTCGAATTCGGGTTGACCAAGAGACCCAGTACTTC	CASSRIRVDQETQYF
TRBV21-1	14	-	-	TRBJ1-2	TGTGCCAGCAGCAAAGGAAAAGCCCCCTATGGCTACACCTTC	CASSKGKAPYGYTF
TRBV5-1	12	-	-	TRBJ1-1	TGCGCCAGCAGCTTGGAAGGGGCTGAAGCTTTCTTT	CASSLEGAEAFF
TRBV6-6	14	-	once	TRBJ1-3	TGTGCCAGCAGTCGCCGGGACTCTGGAAACACCATATATTTT	CASSRRDSGNTIYF
TRBV6-2/TRBV6-3	17	-	-	TRBJ2-1	TGTGCCAGCAGTCTATACCCAACGGCCACCTCCTACAATGAGCAGTTCTTC	CASSLYPTATSYNEQFF
TRBV12-3/TRBV12-4	12	-	-	TRBJ1-1	TGTGCCAGCAGTGATTCGAACACTGAAGCTTTCTTT	CASSDSNTEAFF
TRBV7-9	13	-	-	TRBJ1-1	TGTGCCAGCAGCCCGATTCCAAACACTGAAGCTTTCTTT	CASSPIPNTEAFF
TRBV11-2	15	-	-	TRBJ2-1	TGTGCCAGCAGCTTAAACGGGGCGGGGTACAATGAGCAGTTCTTC	CASSLNGAGYNEQFF
TRBV10-3	15	TRBD2	-	TRBJ2-5	TGTGCCATCAGTGAGTCGGAGCGGGGGTCGGGGACCCAGTACTTC	CAISESERGSGTQYF